The 29 T cell receptor beta chains reported below all come from one sample, sequenced in a study of read filtering for tumor transcriptome and immune sequencing. This library used around 400 ng RNA and molecular barcoded adaptors spanning alpha/delta and beta/gamma chains. Each CDR3 protein is one row after TCRdb ran MiXCR on the reads. The table records approximately 90,000 distinct CDR3 sequences, 20% to 25% of them present only once. The specimen was a population of CD138-negative cells sorted from bone marrow. These receptors were obtained from a donor at least 40 years old with multiple myeloma.

Note on this clonotype: A read error is possible here, since a much larger clone lies one base away. The chain couples TRBV14 to TRBJ2-2; tentatively, D is TRBD1 or TRBD2 (5 bases each). This CDR3 contains 15 residues. The V gene lost 6 bases and the J gene lost 1 base, with 12 bases spanning the gap. CDR1 and CDR2 (germline): SGHDN, FVKESK. Written as DNA, the CDR3 is TGTGCCAGCAGACCCGGGGCAGGGAACACCGGGGAGCTGTTTTTT. Translated: CASRPGAGNTGELFF.

The sample holds many counts of this clonotype. This chain connects TRBV7-8 to TRBJ1-1, with a possible D match to TRBD1 (5 bases). Germline loops: CDR1 SGHVS, CDR2 FQNEAQ. V was cut by 8 bases and J by 0 bases, with 13 bases left in between. The CDR3 has 14 amino acids. The CDR3, as DNA: TGTGCCAGCTACACCTCGACAGTGAACACTGAAGCTTTCTTT. Translation: CASYTSTVNTEAFF.

There are a few counts of this clonotype. The genes are TRBV28 and TRBJ2-7; 7 nucleotides match TRBD1. J was trimmed by 10 bases and V by 11 bases; bases with no gene match: 11. The CDR3 runs 11 residues. Germline-derived CDR1 and CDR2 are MDHEN and SYDVKM. DNA of the CDR3: TGTGCCTCTAGTAACCGGGACAGTCAGTACTTC. As protein: CASSNRDSQYF.

This clonotype was observed at least ten times. V and J are TRBV7-2 and TRBJ1-1; tentatively, D is TRBD1 (6 bases). With 8 bases removed from V and 4 bases from J, the gap between germline ends came to 11 bases. CDR1 is SGHTA, CDR2 FQGNSA, per germline. The CDR3 is 12 amino acids. The CDR3 protein is CASPPGVTEAFF. The CDR3 DNA sequence: TGTGCCAGCCCCCCAGGGGTCACTGAAGCTTTCTTT.

A remark on this clonotype: A single base separates this from a much larger clone, so it may be a read error. The rearrangement uses TRBV5-1 and TRBJ1-1; unclear D gene. Germline CDR1 reads SGHRS; CDR2 reads YFSETQ. Trimming shortened V by 3 bases and J by 3 bases, and 9 bases separated the two germline ends. This CDR3 is 13 amino acids long. This chain's CDR3 is CASSSSRDTEAFF. The CDR3 DNA is TGCGCCAGCAGCTCGTCGAGGGACACTGAAGCTTTCTTT.

This clonotype has a count of ten or more. V is TRBV2 and J is TRBJ2-1; D is possibly TRBD1 or TRBD2 (5 bases each). Germline values: CDR1 SNHLY, CDR2 FYNNEI. CDR3 length: 15 residues. Trimming pared 3 bases from V and 7 bases from J, leaving 16 bases between. As DNA, the CDR3 is TGTGCCAGCAGTGATGGGACCCTTAAGAGGAATGAGCAGTTCTTC. It is translated as CASSDGTLKRNEQFF.

The V and J genes are TRBV28 and TRBJ1-5, with 9 bases lining up with TRBD1. J gave up 6 bases and V 7 bases, and 13 bases lay outside the gene matches. CDR3 size: 16 residues. The germline V gene encodes CDR1 MDHEN and CDR2 SYDVKM. CDR3 nucleotide sequence: TGTGCCAGCACCCTTATCCACAGGGGGCGCGGTCAGCCCCAGCATTTT. Protein sequence: CASTLIHRGRGQPQHF.

This clonotype occurred many times. V usage is TRBV5-4 and J usage is TRBJ1-1; a weak D match, TRBD1 (6 bases). Germline lookup yields CDR1 SGHNT and CDR2 YYREEE (reference sequence). The CDR3 runs to 13 residues. V lost 4 bases to trimming and J lost 1 base, with 8 bases between them. CDR3 amino acids: CASSTGQNTEAFF. The CDR3 coding sequence is TGTGCCAGCAGCACGGGACAGAACACTGAAGCTTTCTTT.

Ten or more counts support this clonotype. The chain carries TRBV7-9 and TRBJ2-1; 11 nucleotides match TRBD2. The CDR3 totals 17 residues. Germline trimming cut 4 bases from V and 7 bases from J; bases unmatched to any gene: 12. Per the germline V gene, CDR1 is SEHNR and CDR2 is FQNEAQ (reference sequence). The CDR3 sequence is CASSSRISGGALNEQFF. The CDR3 DNA reads as TGTGCCAGCAGCTCCAGGATTAGCGGGGGGGCTTTAAATGAGCAGTTCTTC.

The chain links TRBV6-5 to TRBJ1-1; 8 bases agree with TRBD1. This CDR3 is 17 amino acids long. The V segment lost 0 bases and the J segment 4 bases; nucleotides outside the gene matches: 10. From germline, CDR1 is MNHEY and CDR2 SVGAGI. In nucleotides, the CDR3 is TGTGCCAGCAGTTACTCTCGGCAGGGGGCCTATTTCACTGAAGCTTTCTTT. Translated: CASSYSRQGAYFTEAFF.

This clonotype was counted ten times or more. The V call is TRBV5-1, the J call TRBJ1-1; the D is unclear. Germline CDR1 and CDR2: SGHRS and YFSETQ. Trimming stripped 4 bases from V and 3 bases from J, with 16 bases between. The CDR3 sequence is 15 residues long. CDR3 loop: CASSPNPGGDTEAFF. The CDR3 DNA reads as TGCGCCAGCAGCCCTAACCCGGGCGGGGACACTGAAGCTTTCTTT. Full variable domain (rest looked up from reference TRBV5-1 and TRBJ1-1): KAGVTQTPRYLIKTRGQQVTLSCSPISGHRSVSWYQQTPGQGLQFLFEYFSETQRNKGNFPGRFSGRQFSNSRSEMNVSTLELGDSALYLCASSPNPGGDTEAFFGQGTRLTVV.

This chain connects TRBV5-1 to TRBJ2-7; TRBD1 aligns across 7 bases. Per germline, CDR1 SGHRS and CDR2 YFSETQ. V was clipped by 7 bases and J by 0 bases; unmatched bases: 10. CDR3 size: 15 residues. The CDR3 region has the DNA TGCGCCAGCGGCCACGGGACAGAAAGCTCCTACGAGCAGTACTTC. Its translation is CASGHGTESSYEQYF.

Details on this clonotype: This could be a read error, since a much larger clone is one nucleotide away. No conserved phenylalanine or tryptophan is present at the end of the CDR3, so a read error is the likely explanation. This rearrangement joins TRBV20-1 to TRBJ1-5, with TRBD1 as a possible D gene (5 bases). The CDR3 extends over 14 amino acids. V was trimmed by 2 bases and J by 2 bases, leaving 10 bases between them. Germline CDR1 is DFQATT and CDR2 is SNEGSKA (reference sequence). The CDR3 protein is CSARSRVRNQPQHL. The DNA of the CDR3 is TGCAGTGCTAGATCCAGGGTTCGCAATCAGCCCCAGCATCTT.

This clonotype was seen a few times. The chain is built from TRBV7-9 and TRBJ2-1; 9 nucleotides align to TRBD2. V shed 5 bases, J shed 5 bases, and the junction held 13 bases outside the gene matches. The germline V gene has CDR1 SEHNR and CDR2 FQNEAQ (reference sequence). This CDR3 contains 17 residues. The CDR3 loop is CASSQIPAGGPNNEQFF. The CDR3 DNA reads TGTGCCAGCAGCCAAATCCCAGCGGGGGGACCAAACAATGAGCAGTTCTTC.

This clonotype was seen ten or more times. The gene calls are TRBV6-5 and TRBJ2-5; 9 nucleotides align to TRBD1. Germline loops: CDR1 MNHEY, CDR2 SVGAGI. After removal of 5 bases from V and 6 bases from J, the junction contained 7 bases not matched to a gene. This CDR3 comprises 14 residues. The CDR3 bases are TGTGCCAGCAGTCGCACAGGGGGCGTCCAGACCCAGTACTTC. Encoded protein: CASSRTGGVQTQYF.

In the case of this clonotype: A much larger clone differs by one base, so this may be a read error. The V gene is TRBV6-2 or TRBV6-3, the J gene TRBJ1-1; TRBD1 agrees at 7 bases. CDR3 length: 19 residues. Germline-derived CDR1 and CDR2 are MNHEY and SVGEGT. The CDR3 region has the DNA TGTGCCAGCAGTTATCATCCGATTGACAGGGCGGTGGGGAACACTGAAGTTTTCTTT. It is translated as CASSYHPIDRAVGNTEVFF.

The gene calls are TRBV2 and TRBJ1-2; D is unresolved. CDR1 is SNHLY and CDR2 is FYNNEI in the germline V gene. With 1 base removed from V and 3 bases from J, the gap between germline ends came to 15 bases. The CDR3 runs 16 residues. CDR3 loop: CASSEGQGDFYYGYTF. For the CDR3, the DNA is TGTGCCAGCAGTGAAGGGCAAGGAGATTTTTACTATGGCTACACCTTC. Based on the CDR3 plus reference TRBV2 and TRBJ1-2, the full variable domain is EPEVTQTPSHQVTQMGQEVILRCVPISNHLYFYWYRQILGQKVEFLVSFYNNEISEKSEIFDDQFSVERPDGSNFTLKIRSTKLEDSAMYFCASSEGQGDFYYGYTFGSGTRLTVV.

There are many counts of this clonotype. V and J are TRBV6-1 and TRBJ1-1; no reliable D call. The CDR3 contains 15 residues. Trimming cost V 7 bases and J 6 bases, with 21 bases left between them. Germline-derived CDR1 and CDR2 are MNHNS and SASEGT. As DNA, the CDR3 is TGTGCCAGCATAGTGAAGATCGGGAGCGTGGCTGAAGCTTTCTTT. It specifies CASIVKIGSVAEAFF.

The chain combines TRBV7-9 with TRBJ1-2; 8 bases fit TRBD1. Losses at the gene ends were 3 bases for V and 4 bases for J; bases not matched to a gene: 13. Germline assignment: CDR1 SEHNR and CDR2 FQNEAQ (reference sequence). The CDR3 extends over 17 amino acids. CDR3 sequence: CASSLGPARGHVYGYTF. The CDR3 DNA is TGTGCCAGCAGCTTGGGACCGGCCAGGGGGCACGTCTATGGCTACACCTTC.

This clonotype has only one observation. A much larger clone lies a single base off, so this may be a read error. CDR3 amino acids: CSADNGGPATDTQYF. As DNA, the CDR3 is TGCAGTGCCGACAATGGGGGGCCGGCTACAGATACGCAGTATTTT. This rearrangement joins TRBV20-1 to TRBJ2-3, with D perhaps TRBD1 or TRBD2 (6 bases each). Germline V gene lookup returns CDR1 DFQATT and CDR2 SNEGSKA (reference sequence). The CDR3 sequence is 15 residues long. Trimming pared 6 bases from V and 3 bases from J, leaving 19 bases between.

This clonotype appeared many times. The rearrangement links TRBV29-1 to TRBJ2-1; D is unresolved. This CDR3 spans 14 amino acids. The V end lost 3 bases, the J end lost 2 bases, and 11 bases lay between the germline ends. The V gene's germline CDR1 is SQVTM and CDR2 ANQGSEA. The CDR3 here is CSVDQARAYNEQFF. For the CDR3, the DNA is TGCAGCGTTGATCAGGCTAGGGCCTACAATGAGCAGTTCTTC.

This clonotype was seen a handful of times. This rearrangement joins TRBV5-1 to TRBJ2-3; no definite D call. Germline V CDR1 and CDR2: SGHRS, YFSETQ. Deletions cut 1 base from V and 0 bases from J, with 15 bases between. This CDR3 comprises 17 residues. CDR3 protein: CASSLSRPRASTDTQYF. The DNA for the CDR3 is TGCGCCAGCAGCTTGTCACGCCCTAGAGCTAGCACAGATACGCAGTATTTT.

This clonotype was seen only a few times. The J gene is TRBJ1-5, the V gene TRBV5-4, with D perhaps TRBD1 (5 bases). This CDR3 has 14 amino acids. The germline V and J ends were trimmed by 0 bases and 4 bases, with 8 bases remaining between them. CDR1 SGHNT and CDR2 YYREEE come from the germline V gene (reference sequence). For the CDR3, the DNA is TGTGCCAGCAGCTTGGACAGGCAAAATCAGCCCCAGCATTTT. This sequence encodes CASSLDRQNQPQHF.

This clonotype was seen a few times. The chain couples TRBV5-4 to TRBJ1-1, with TRBD1 identical over 8 bases. With V trimmed by 4 bases and J by 4 bases, 15 bases remained unmatched. Germline V gives CDR1 SGHNT, CDR2 YYREEE (reference sequence). The CDR3 covers 17 residues. The CDR3 DNA is TGTGCCAGCAGCCAAGGGCAGGGGGCGGTTTTGGGCACTGAAGCTTTCTTT. Protein: CASSQGQGAVLGTEAFF. Supplemented by reference TRBV5-4 and TRBJ1-1, the full variable domain reads ETGVTQSPTHLIKTRGQQVTLRCSSQSGHNTVSWYQQALGQGPQFIFQYYREEENGRGNFPPRFSGLQFPNYSSELNVNALELDDSALYLCASSQGQGAVLGTEAFFGQGTRLTVV.

In its sample, this clonotype was seen many times. This chain uses TRBV5-1 with TRBJ2-5; D is perhaps TRBD2 (6 bases). V was shortened by 4 bases and J by 4 bases, with 14 bases between the two germline ends. CDR1 is SGHRS, CDR2 YFSETQ, per germline. The length of the CDR3 is 14 residues. The CDR3 DNA is TGCGCCAGCAGCGGGGGAGGACCTCTAGAGACCCAGTACTTC. Translated, it gives CASSGGGPLETQYF.

Concerning this clonotype: The CDR3 carries no conserved terminal phenylalanine or tryptophan, so it likely arises from a read error. The gene calls are TRBV19 and TRBJ2-7; D gene uncertain. CDR3 length: 14 residues. The germline CDR1 and CDR2 sequences are LNHDA and SQIVND (reference sequence). V dropped 1 base and J dropped 0 bases, with 7 bases sitting between them. The CDR3 sequence: CASSIGSTSYEQYS. In DNA, the CDR3 is TGTGCCAGTAGTATAGGTAGCACCTCCTACGAGCAGTACTCC.

In its sample, this clonotype was seen a few times. The rearrangement uses TRBV20-1 and TRBJ1-4; D may be TRBD1 (6 bases). The CDR3 sequence is 15 residues long. V dropped 3 bases and J dropped 2 bases, with 13 bases sitting between them. CDR1 and CDR2 from the germline V gene are DFQATT and SNEGSKA (reference sequence). The DNA of the CDR3 is TGCAGTGCTAGGGGAACAGGGTATACTAATGAAAAACTGTTTTTT. Translation gives CSARGTGYTNEKLFF.

This clonotype was observed at least ten times. V is TRBV28 and J is TRBJ2-7; no definite D call. The CDR3 runs 12 residues. Per germline, CDR1 MDHEN and CDR2 SYDVKM. Trimming took off 5 bases at V and 1 base at J, with 6 bases between the two ends. DNA for the CDR3: TGTGCCAGCAGTACGTGGTCCTACGAGCAGTACTTC. It specifies CASSTWSYEQYF.

This clonotype was detected many times. V is TRBV28 and J is TRBJ1-1; D is possibly TRBD1 (5 bases). Germline lookup yields CDR1 MDHEN and CDR2 SYDVKM. This CDR3 is 14 amino acids long. V lost 4 bases and J 1 base, leaving 10 bases between the germline ends. CDR3 nucleotide sequence: TGTGCCAGCAGTTCTCTCGGGGGGAACACTGAAGCTTTCTTT. Encoded protein: CASSSLGGNTEAFF.